What follows are 26 T cell receptor beta chains derived from one specimen sequenced in a study of spatial heterogeneity in lung cancer. Sample time point: sample taken at primary tumor resection. TCRdb re-derived calls from the 5' RACE reads in MiXCR, one entry per CDR3 protein. The sample holds 7,000 or so distinct CDR3 sequences, about 10% seen once. Notes on the study in general: The number of expanded tumor alpha and beta chains correlated with mutation number.

The antigens for these receptors are not known. The sample here was lung tumor tissue, taken at surgery. The receptors here all came from a female donor with early-stage non-small cell lung cancer.

This clonotype is classed as medium-sized. The DNA of the CDR3 is TGTGCCAGCAGTTTATCTGGAAGCTCCTACGAGCAGTACTTC. It specifies CASSLSGSSYEQYF. This chain links TRBV28 with TRBJ2-7, with D unclear. CDR3 length: 14 residues. The V gene lost 1 base and the J gene lost 0 bases, with 7 bases spanning the gap. The germline gives CDR1 MDHEN, CDR2 SYDVKM.

This clonotype was detected a few times. CDR3 nucleotides: TGTGCCAGCAGCTTAGAGGGGCAGTCAGATACGCAGTATTTT. This sequence encodes CASSLEGQSDTQYF. This chain joins TRBV7-2 and TRBJ2-3; TRBD1 is a possible D gene (5 bases). Germline V gene sequence: CDR1 SGHTA, CDR2 FQGNSA. The CDR3 loop spans 14 amino acids. V was clipped by 1 base and J by 4 bases, with 9 bases between them.

The sample holds a few counts of this clonotype. The chain is built from TRBV14 and TRBJ1-6; 8 positions match TRBD1. The CDR3 loop spans 14 amino acids. Trimming removed 3 bases from V and 5 bases from J; junction bases left unmatched: 0. CDR1 SGHDN and CDR2 FVKESK come from the germline V gene. CDR3 coding DNA: TGTGCCAGCAGCCAGGACAGGGATAATTCACCCCTCCACTTT. Its translation: CASSQDRDNSPLHF.

The chain employs TRBV27 and TRBJ2-7; TRBD2 is a possible D gene (5 bases). Trimming pared 4 bases from V and 4 bases from J, leaving 11 bases between. Germline V CDR1 and CDR2: MNHEY, SMNVEV (reference sequence). The CDR3 loop spans 13 amino acids. In nucleotides, the CDR3 is TGTGCCAGCAGTTCGGCTAGCAAGTACGAGCAGTACTTC. Amino acid sequence: CASSSASKYEQYF.

The chain carries TRBV20-1 and TRBJ2-1; the D is unclear. V lost 5 bases and J lost 8, with 10 bases in between. CDR1 and CDR2 from the germline V gene are DFQATT and SNEGSKA (reference sequence). The CDR3 runs to 11 residues. This chain's CDR3 is CSAEVVDEQFF. DNA of the CDR3: TGCAGTGCTGAAGTCGTAGATGAGCAGTTCTTC.

V usage is TRBV6-1 and J usage is TRBJ2-5; D perhaps matches TRBD2 (6 bases). The V gene lost 5 bases and the J gene lost 5 bases, with 18 bases spanning the gap. In germline, CDR1 is MNHNS, CDR2 SASEGT. The length of the CDR3 is 15 residues. Written as DNA, the CDR3 is TGTGCCAGCAGTCTCGGGCTACTTGGGGGGGAGACCCAGTACTTC. This translates into CASSLGLLGGETQYF.

This rearrangement joins TRBV2 to TRBJ2-1, with 9 bases identical to TRBD1. The ends lost 6 bases at V and 4 bases at J; junction bases unmatched: 7. This CDR3 has 15 amino acids. Germline lookup yields CDR1 SNHLY and CDR2 FYNNEI. The CDR3 reads CASRNRGREYNEQFF. The CDR3 DNA follows: TGTGCCAGCAGGAACAGGGGGCGCGAGTACAATGAGCAGTTCTTC. The whole variable domain, filled in from reference TRBV2 and TRBJ2-1, reads EPEVTQTPSHQVTQMGQEVILRCVPISNHLYFYWYRQILGQKVEFLVSFYNNEISEKSEIFDDQFSVERPDGSNFTLKIRSTKLEDSAMYFCASRNRGREYNEQFFGPGTRLTVL.

The table lists this clonotype with a few counts. The rearrangement uses TRBV6-1 and TRBJ1-6; TRBD1 aligns across 8 bases. This CDR3 contains 15 residues. Trimming took 4 bases from V and 9 from J; bases not matched to a gene: 8. Germline CDR1 reads MNHNS; CDR2 reads SASEGT. The CDR3 DNA is TGTGCCAGCAGTGTACAGGGGGGTGAGCGTTCACCCCTCCACTTT. Translating gives CASSVQGGERSPLHF.

This clonotype has a handful of counts. The V call is TRBV5-6, the J call TRBJ1-1; D is uncertain. There are 15 residues in the CDR3. Germline assignment: CDR1 SGHDT and CDR2 YYEEEE. Trimming left V 0 bases short and J 4 bases short, with 13 bases between. CDR3 protein: CASSLGPTQGTEAFF. CDR3 coding DNA: TGTGCCAGCAGCTTGGGACCCACCCAAGGCACTGAAGCTTTCTTT.

This clonotype was observed a few times. This chain uses TRBV7-9 with TRBJ2-2; D not certain. The V end lost 5 bases, the J end lost 2 bases, and 3 bases lay between the germline ends. Germline loops: CDR1 SEHNR, CDR2 FQNEAQ (reference sequence). The CDR3 sequence is 12 residues long. CDR3 residues: CASSPNTGELFF. The CDR3 nucleotides read TGTGCCAGCAGCCCAAACACCGGGGAGCTGTTTTTT.

This clonotype was seen ten or more times. The rearrangement links TRBV11-1 to TRBJ2-3; tentative D call: TRBD2 (6 bases). The CDR3 is 15 residues long. Trimming shortened V by 6 bases and J by 4 bases, and 17 bases separated the two germline ends. Germline CDR1 reads SGHAT; CDR2 reads FQDESV (reference sequence). The CDR3: CASSRSSEFADTQYF. CDR3 nucleotide sequence: TGTGCCAGCAGTCGATCTAGCGAATTTGCAGATACGCAGTATTTT.

This clonotype has only a few counts. The V gene is TRBV7-2, the J gene TRBJ2-5; D may match TRBD1 or TRBD2 (6 bases each). V was clipped by 2 bases and J by 6 bases, with 16 bases between them. This CDR3 comprises 15 residues. Germline lookup yields CDR1 SGHTA and CDR2 FQGNSA. CDR3 DNA sequence: TGTGCCAGCAGCTTAACCCCGGGGGCTGGAAAGACCCAGTACTTC. Its protein product is CASSLTPGAGKTQYF. Based on the CDR3 plus reference TRBV7-2 and TRBJ2-5, the full variable domain is GAGVSQSPSNKVTEKGKDVELRCDPISGHTALYWYRQSLGQGLEFLIYFQGNSAPDKSGLPSDRFSAERTGGSVSTLTIQRTQQEDSAVYLCASSLTPGAGKTQYFGPGTRLLVL.

This chain joins TRBV3-1 and TRBJ2-7; 11 positions match TRBD1. Germline V gene sequence: CDR1 LGHDT, CDR2 YNNKEL (reference sequence). The CDR3 has 16 residues. With V trimmed by 2 bases and J by 2 bases, 5 bases remained unmatched. CDR3 nucleotides: TGTGCCAGCAGCCAAATCCCGGGACAGGGGGCCTACGAGCAGTACTTC. Amino acid sequence: CASSQIPGQGAYEQYF.

This clonotype was seen repeatedly, ten times or more. The chain uses TRBV7-9 and TRBJ1-1; 7 bases map to TRBD1. With V trimmed by 7 bases and J by 0 bases, 8 bases remained unmatched. Germline assignment: CDR1 SEHNR and CDR2 FQNEAQ (reference sequence). The CDR3 is 15 residues long. CDR3 amino acids: CASNTLTGMNTEAFF. CDR3 in DNA: TGTGCCAGCAACACGTTGACAGGGATGAACACTGAAGCTTTCTTT.

The chain couples TRBV3-1 to TRBJ2-3, with TRBD2 matching over 13 bases. Germline assignment: CDR1 LGHDT and CDR2 YNNKEL (reference sequence). The CDR3 length is 19 residues. Losses at the gene ends were 1 base for V and 3 bases for J; bases not matched to a gene: 10. CDR3 loop: CASSQARTSGGSRTDTQYF. The CDR3 DNA reads TGTGCCAGCAGCCAAGCAAGGACTAGCGGGGGAAGTAGGACAGATACGCAGTATTTT.

This clonotype was counted at least ten times. The chain's CDR3 is CASSYWGQGLYGYTF. CDR3 DNA sequence: TGTGCCAGCAGTTACTGGGGACAGGGCCTCTATGGCTACACCTTC. The chain carries TRBV6-6 and TRBJ1-2; TRBD1 aligns across 9 bases. This CDR3 contains 15 residues. Germline trimming cut 1 base from V and 4 bases from J; bases unmatched to any gene: 4. The V gene's germline CDR1 is MNHNY and CDR2 SVGAGI (reference sequence).

A remark on this clonotype: Since a much larger clone is just one base distant, this may be a read error. The chain carries TRBV5-1 and TRBJ2-3, with 7 bases aligning to TRBD2. With V trimmed by 5 bases and J by 0 bases, 3 bases remained unmatched. The length of the CDR3 is 14 residues. The germline CDR1 and CDR2 sequences are SGHRS and YFSETQ. CDR3 protein: CASSHGGSTDTQYF. In DNA, the CDR3 is TGCGCCAGCAGTCACGGGGGGAGCACAGATACGCAGTATTTT.

A few counts support this clonotype. The V and J genes are TRBV7-2 and TRBJ2-5; 15 bases align to TRBD2. J gave up 0 bases and V 5 bases, and 1 base lay outside the gene matches. CDR1 is SGHTA and CDR2 is FQGNSA in the germline V gene. CDR3 length: 16 amino acids. This chain's CDR3 is CASSGTSGGYQETQYF. The CDR3 bases are TGTGCCAGCAGCGGGACTAGCGGGGGGTACCAAGAGACCCAGTACTTC.

V usage is TRBV28 and J usage is TRBJ1-2; 7 positions agree with TRBD1. Germline trimming cut 6 bases from V and 0 bases from J; bases unmatched to any gene: 7. The CDR3 runs 15 residues. Per the germline V gene, CDR1 is MDHEN and CDR2 is SYDVKM. The CDR3 protein is CASRRTGLANYGYTF. The CDR3 region has the DNA TGTGCCAGCAGACGGACAGGCTTAGCTAACTATGGCTACACCTTC.

This clonotype is labeled as medium-sized. The rearrangement joins TRBV7-2 to TRBJ1-2, with D perhaps TRBD1 (6 bases). Trimming left V 4 bases short and J 4 bases short, with 19 bases between. CDR1 SGHTA and CDR2 FQGNSA come from the germline V gene. The CDR3 extends over 16 amino acids. The CDR3 reads CASSWPAYGQFYGYTF. The DNA for the CDR3 is TGTGCCAGCAGCTGGCCGGCGTACGGACAGTTCTATGGCTACACCTTC.

This clonotype has only a few counts. This chain connects TRBV2 to TRBJ2-7; TRBD1 agrees at 9 bases. CDR1 SNHLY and CDR2 FYNNEI come from the germline V gene. V lost 7 bases to trimming and J lost 3 bases; unmatched junction nucleotides: 7. This CDR3 has 14 amino acids. The CDR3 reads CASKETGGFYEQYF. The CDR3 DNA is TGTGCCAGCAAGGAGACAGGGGGTTTCTACGAGCAGTACTTC.

This clonotype was detected only once. This chain uses TRBV30 with TRBJ2-5, with D possibly matching TRBD1 (5 bases). The germline V gene has CDR1 GTSNPN and CDR2 SVGIG (reference sequence). V was shortened by 0 bases and J by 6 bases, with 11 bases between the two germline ends. The CDR3 is 13 residues long. The CDR3 DNA follows: TGTGCCTGGAGTGTACGGCAGGGCCAGACCCAGTACTTC. Its translation is CAWSVRQGQTQYF.

This clonotype ranks as large. The chain employs TRBV5-1 and TRBJ2-2; perhaps TRBD2 as D (6 bases). CDR3 length equals 14 residues. Trimming pared 6 bases from V and 2 bases from J, leaving 11 bases between. The germline gives CDR1 SGHRS, CDR2 YFSETQ. This CDR3 reads CASTRDSNTGELFF. DNA for the CDR3: TGCGCCAGCACCCGGGACTCCAACACCGGGGAGCTGTTTTTT.

V is TRBV6-2 or TRBV6-3 and J is TRBJ2-3; D is unresolved. The germline gives CDR1 MNHEY, CDR2 SVGEGT. Trimming shortened V by 2 bases and J by 2 bases, and 8 bases separated the two germline ends. There are 14 residues in the CDR3. CDR3 in amino acids: CASSYDQTTDTQYF. As DNA, the CDR3 is TGTGCCAGCAGTTACGATCAGACCACAGATACGCAGTATTTT.

The chain uses TRBV20-1 and TRBJ1-1, with 11 bases identical to TRBD1. V was clipped by 3 bases and J by 3 bases; unmatched bases: 3. CDR3 size: 14 residues. CDR1 is DFQATT, CDR2 SNEGSKA, per germline (reference sequence). The CDR3: CSARGDRGYTEAFF. The CDR3 coding sequence is TGCAGTGCTAGGGGGGACAGGGGGTACACTGAAGCTTTCTTT.

This clonotype was counted ten times or more. The DNA of the CDR3 is TGTGCCTGGAGTGTACTGGGACAGGGAGGCTATGGCTACACCTTC. Residues: CAWSVLGQGGYGYTF. The V call is TRBV30, the J call TRBJ1-2; 9 bases are a match to TRBD1. Germline CDR1 and CDR2: GTSNPN and SVGIG (reference sequence). This CDR3 is built from 15 residues. Trimming at V came to 0 bases and at J to 4 bases, leaving 6 bases not matched to a gene. The complete variable domain, with remaining parts taken from reference TRBV30 and TRBJ1-2, reads SQTIHQWPATLVQPVGSPLSLECTVEGTSNPNLYWYRQAAGRGLQLLFYSVGIGQISSEVPQNLSASRPQDRQFILSSKKLLLSDSGFYLCAWSVLGQGGYGYTFGSGTRLTVV.